Given below is one T cell receptor (beta chain) in context. The antigen is unknown. The CDR3 runs to 12 residues. The germline V gene has CDR1 SNHLY and CDR2 FYNNEI. The J segment lost 12 bases and the V segment lost 6 bases, leaving 8 bases of the junction unmatched. The data were obtained in a study of blood T cells in healthy people across ages. At least 6.5 million PBMCs were isolated per sample. Primers used in a second PCR of about 6 to 11 cycles were a sample-barcoded 5' primer and a J-beta primer mix. With 12 random nucleotides, a template-switch adaptor tagged each individual cDNA molecule. Each of the samples gave a minimum of 2.5 million paired-end reads that contained CDR3. TCRdb redid the calling of the 5' RACE reads with MiXCR, one entry per CDR3 protein. The sample contains roughly 730,000 distinct CDR3 sequences, roughly 50% of which appear only once. Broader study findings: Diversity estimated from one million T cells was considered an underestimate.

The sample consisted of blood. This TCR came from a man aged 35 to 55 in good health. This chain joins TRBV2 and TRBJ2-1, with 7 bases identical to TRBD2. The CDR3 region is CASRDRDYVQFF. The CDR3, as DNA: TGTGCCAGCAGGGACCGGGACTATGTGCAGTTCTTC. The complete variable domain, with remaining parts taken from reference TRBV2 and TRBJ2-1, reads EPEVTQTPSHQVTQMGQEVILRCVPISNHLYFYWYRQILGQKVEFLVSFYNNEISEKSEIFDDQFSVERPDGSNFTLKIRSTKLEDSAMYFCASRDRDYVQFFGPGTRLTVL.